A selection of T cell receptor beta chains follows, all from one sample in a study of long-term antiretroviral therapy in people with HIV. Here immunoSEQ multiplex PCR was the method, and the copy in TCRdb shows in-frame clones only, minus some. There are tens of thousands of clones in the sample; around 95% occur only once, and around 3.1% lies in the top ten. Sequences were derived from unsorted PBMCs, sampled 5.3 years after starting antiretroviral therapy. The receptors were gathered from a man aged 50 or older with HIV. The CDR3 runs from the conserved cysteine through the conserved F or W.

v_call	j_call	cdr3_aa
TRBV2	TRBJ2-4	CASSERGQGVGIQYF
TRBV11-2	TRBJ1-2	CASSLFRWGADYGYTF
TRBV7-2	TRBJ1-4	CASSPESNGVLFF
TRBV29-1	TRBJ1-2	CSVGGDYGYTF
TRBV15	TRBJ2-3	CATSRVGGGRTDTQYF
TRBV6-1	TRBJ2-7	CASSEGQPYEQYF
TRBV6-5	TRBJ1-2	CASSLGQGAGGYTF
TRBV9	TRBJ1-6	CASSVGVQARDSPLHF
TRBV14	TRBJ2-1	CASSQVGAGSNEQFF
TRBV5-5	TRBJ2-7	CASSLGPRDRPYEQYF